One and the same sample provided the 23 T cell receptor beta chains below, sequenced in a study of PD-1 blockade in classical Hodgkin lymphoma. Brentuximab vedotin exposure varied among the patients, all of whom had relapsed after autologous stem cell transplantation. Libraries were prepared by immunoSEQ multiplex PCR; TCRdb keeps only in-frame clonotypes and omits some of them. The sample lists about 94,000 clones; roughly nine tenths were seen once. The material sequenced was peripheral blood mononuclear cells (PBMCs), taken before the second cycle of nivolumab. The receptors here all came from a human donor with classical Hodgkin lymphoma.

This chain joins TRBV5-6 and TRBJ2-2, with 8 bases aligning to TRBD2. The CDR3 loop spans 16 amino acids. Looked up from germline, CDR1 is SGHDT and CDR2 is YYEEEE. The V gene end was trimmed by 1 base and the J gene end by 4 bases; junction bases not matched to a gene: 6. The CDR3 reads CASSLRLAGGTGELFF. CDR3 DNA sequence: TGTGCCAGCAGCTTGCGTCTGGCGGGAGGCACCGGGGAGCTGTTTTTT.

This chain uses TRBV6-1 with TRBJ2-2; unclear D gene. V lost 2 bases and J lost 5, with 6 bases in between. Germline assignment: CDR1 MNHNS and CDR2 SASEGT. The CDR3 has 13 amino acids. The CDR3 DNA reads TGTGCCAGCAGTGAATGGGCGACCGGGGAGCTGTTTTTT. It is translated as CASSEWATGELFF.

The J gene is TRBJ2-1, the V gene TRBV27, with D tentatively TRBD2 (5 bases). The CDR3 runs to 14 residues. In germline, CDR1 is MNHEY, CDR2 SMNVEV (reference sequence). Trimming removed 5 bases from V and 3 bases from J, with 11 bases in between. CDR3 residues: CASSARGIYNEQFF. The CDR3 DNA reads TGTGCCAGCAGTGCCCGGGGTATCTACAATGAGCAGTTCTTC.

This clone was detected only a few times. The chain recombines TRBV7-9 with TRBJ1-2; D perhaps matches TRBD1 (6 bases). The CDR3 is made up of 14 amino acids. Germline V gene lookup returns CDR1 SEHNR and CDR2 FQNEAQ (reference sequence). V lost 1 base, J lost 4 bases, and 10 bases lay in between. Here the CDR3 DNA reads TGTGCCAGCAGCTTAGGGACAGTCGGCTATGGCTACACCTTC. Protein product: CASSLGTVGYGYTF. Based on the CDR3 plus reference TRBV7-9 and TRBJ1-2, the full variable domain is DTGVSQNPRHKITKRGQNVTFRCDPISEHNRLYWYRQTLGQGPEFLTYFQNEAQLEKSRLLSDRFSAERPKGSFSTLEIQRTEQGDSAMYLCASSLGTVGYGYTFGSGTRLTVV.

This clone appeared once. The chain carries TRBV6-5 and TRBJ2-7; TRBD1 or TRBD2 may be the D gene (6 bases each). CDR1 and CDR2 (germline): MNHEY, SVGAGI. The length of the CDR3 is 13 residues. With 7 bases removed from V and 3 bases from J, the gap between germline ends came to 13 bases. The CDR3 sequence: CASKRGTYYEQYF. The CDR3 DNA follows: TGTGCCAGCAAGAGGGGGACTTACTACGAGCAGTACTTC.

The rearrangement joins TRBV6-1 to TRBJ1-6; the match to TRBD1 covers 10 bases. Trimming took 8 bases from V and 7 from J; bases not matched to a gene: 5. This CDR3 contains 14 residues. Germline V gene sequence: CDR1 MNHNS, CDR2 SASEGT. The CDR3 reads CASEGTGVNSPLHF. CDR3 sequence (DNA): TGTGCCAGCGAGGGGACAGGGGTAAATTCACCCCTCCACTTT.

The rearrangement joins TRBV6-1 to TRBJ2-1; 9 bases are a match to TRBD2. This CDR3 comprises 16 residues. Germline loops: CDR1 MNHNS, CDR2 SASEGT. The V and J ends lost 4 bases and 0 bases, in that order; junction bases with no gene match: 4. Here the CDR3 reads CASSGSGLASYNEQFF. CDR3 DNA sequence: TGTGCCAGCAGTGGGTCGGGACTAGCCTCCTACAATGAGCAGTTCTTC.

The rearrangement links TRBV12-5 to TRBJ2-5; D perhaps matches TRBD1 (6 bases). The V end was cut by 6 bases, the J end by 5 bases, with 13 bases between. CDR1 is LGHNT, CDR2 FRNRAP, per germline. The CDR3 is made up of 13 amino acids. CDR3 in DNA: TGTGCTAGTGGCTACAGGGTGGTTGAGACCCAGTACTTC. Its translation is CASGYRVVETQYF. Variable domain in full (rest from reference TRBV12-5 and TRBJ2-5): DARVTQTPRHKVTEMGQEVTMRCQPILGHNTVFWYRQTMMQGLELLAYFRNRAPLDDSGMPKDRFSAEMPDATLATLKIQPSEPRDSAVYFCASGYRVVETQYFGPGTRLLVL.

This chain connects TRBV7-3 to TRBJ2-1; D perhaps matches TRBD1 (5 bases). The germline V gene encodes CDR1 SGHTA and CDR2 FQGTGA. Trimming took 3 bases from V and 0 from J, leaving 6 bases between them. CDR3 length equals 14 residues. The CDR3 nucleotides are TGTGCCAGCAGCTTTAGGGGCTCCTACAATGAGCAGTTCTTC. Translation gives CASSFRGSYNEQFF.

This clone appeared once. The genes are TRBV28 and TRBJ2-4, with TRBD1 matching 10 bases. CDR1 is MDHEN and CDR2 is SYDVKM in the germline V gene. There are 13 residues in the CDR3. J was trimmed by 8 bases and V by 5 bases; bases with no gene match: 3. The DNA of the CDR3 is TGTGCCAGCAGTCGGACAGGGGGTGACATTCAGTACTTC. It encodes CASSRTGGDIQYF.

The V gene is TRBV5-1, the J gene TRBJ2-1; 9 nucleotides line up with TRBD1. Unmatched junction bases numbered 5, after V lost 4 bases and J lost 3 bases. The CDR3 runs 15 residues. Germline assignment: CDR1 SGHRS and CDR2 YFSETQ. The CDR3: CASSNRQGGYNEQFF. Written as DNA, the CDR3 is TGCGCCAGCAGCAACCGACAGGGGGGCTACAATGAGCAGTTCTTC.

This CDR3 is CASGFGQGLRETQYF. In DNA, the CDR3 is TGTGCTAGTGGTTTCGGGCAGGGGTTGAGGGAGACCCAGTACTTC. This rearrangement joins TRBV12-5 to TRBJ2-5, with TRBD1 as a possible D gene (6 bases). Between the trimmed V and J ends, which lost 3 bases and 5 bases, there was a span of 16 bases. The CDR3 covers 15 residues. Per germline, CDR1 LGHNT and CDR2 FRNRAP.

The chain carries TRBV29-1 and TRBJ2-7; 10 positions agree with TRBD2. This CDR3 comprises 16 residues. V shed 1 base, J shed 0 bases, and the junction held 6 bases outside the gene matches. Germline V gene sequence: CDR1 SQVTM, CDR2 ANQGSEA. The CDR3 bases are TGCAGCGTTGAAGGTGGGCTAGCGGGGGTCTCCTACGAGCAGTACTTC. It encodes CSVEGGLAGVSYEQYF.

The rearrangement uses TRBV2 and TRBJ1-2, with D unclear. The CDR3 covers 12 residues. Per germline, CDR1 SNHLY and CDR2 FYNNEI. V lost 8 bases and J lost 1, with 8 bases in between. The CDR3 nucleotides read TGTGCCAGCGAGGGCCTTAACTATGGCTACACCTTC. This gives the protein CASEGLNYGYTF. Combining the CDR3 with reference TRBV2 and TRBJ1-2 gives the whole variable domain EPEVTQTPSHQVTQMGQEVILRCVPISNHLYFYWYRQILGQKVEFLVSFYNNEISEKSEIFDDQFSVERPDGSNFTLKIRSTKLEDSAMYFCASEGLNYGYTFGSGTRLTVV.

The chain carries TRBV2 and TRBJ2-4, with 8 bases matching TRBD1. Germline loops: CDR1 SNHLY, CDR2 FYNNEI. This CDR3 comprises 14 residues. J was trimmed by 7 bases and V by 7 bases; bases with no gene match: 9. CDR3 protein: CASTWDRSENIQYF. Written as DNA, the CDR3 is TGTGCCAGCACCTGGGACAGGTCTGAGAACATTCAGTACTTC.

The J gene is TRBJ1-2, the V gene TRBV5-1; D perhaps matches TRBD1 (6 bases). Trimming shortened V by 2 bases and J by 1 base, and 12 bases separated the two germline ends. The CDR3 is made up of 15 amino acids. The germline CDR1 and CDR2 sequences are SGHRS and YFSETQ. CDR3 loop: CASSFTGLVNYGYTF. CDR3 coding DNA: TGCGCCAGCAGCTTTACAGGGCTGGTTAACTATGGCTACACCTTC.

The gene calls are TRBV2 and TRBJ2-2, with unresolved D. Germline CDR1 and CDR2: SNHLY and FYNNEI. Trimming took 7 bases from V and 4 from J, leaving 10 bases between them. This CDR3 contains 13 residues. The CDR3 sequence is CASTDFSTGELFF. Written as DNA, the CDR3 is TGTGCCAGCACGGATTTTTCCACCGGGGAGCTGTTTTTT.

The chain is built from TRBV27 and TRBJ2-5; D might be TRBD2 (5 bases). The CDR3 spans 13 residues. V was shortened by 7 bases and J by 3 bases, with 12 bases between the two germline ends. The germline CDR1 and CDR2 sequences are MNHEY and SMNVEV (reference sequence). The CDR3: CASIGVGEETQYF. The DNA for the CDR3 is TGTGCCAGCATCGGGGTTGGGGAAGAGACCCAGTACTTC.

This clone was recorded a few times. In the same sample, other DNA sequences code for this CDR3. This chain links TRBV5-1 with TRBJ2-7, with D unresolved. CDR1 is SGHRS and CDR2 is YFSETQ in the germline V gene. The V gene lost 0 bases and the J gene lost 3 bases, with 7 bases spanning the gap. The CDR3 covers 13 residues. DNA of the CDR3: TGCGCCAGCAGCTTGGTAGGCAGCTACGAGCAGTACTTC. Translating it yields CASSLVGSYEQYF.

CDR3 protein: CASLGQGWETQYF. CDR3 nucleotide sequence: TGTGCCAGCCTAGGACAGGGGTGGGAGACCCAGTACTTC. The chain recombines TRBV6-1 with TRBJ2-5, with 9 positions matching TRBD1. Looked up from germline, CDR1 is MNHNS and CDR2 is SASEGT. J gave up 5 bases and V 8 bases, and 6 bases lay outside the gene matches. CDR3 length equals 13 residues.

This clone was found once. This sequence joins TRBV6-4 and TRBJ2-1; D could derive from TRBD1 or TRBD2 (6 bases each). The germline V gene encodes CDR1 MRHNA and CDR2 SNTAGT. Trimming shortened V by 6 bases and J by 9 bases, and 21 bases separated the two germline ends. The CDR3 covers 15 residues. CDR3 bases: TGTGCCAGCAGCAGTGGGGTATGGGGGGACACTGAGCAGTTCTTC. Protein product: CASSSGVWGDTEQFF.

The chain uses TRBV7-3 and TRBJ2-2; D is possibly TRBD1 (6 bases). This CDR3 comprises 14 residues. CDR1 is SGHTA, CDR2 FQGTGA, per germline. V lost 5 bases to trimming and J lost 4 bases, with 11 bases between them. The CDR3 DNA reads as TGTGCCAGCAGCCCCTCAGGGGCCACCGGGGAGCTGTTTTTT. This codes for CASSPSGATGELFF.

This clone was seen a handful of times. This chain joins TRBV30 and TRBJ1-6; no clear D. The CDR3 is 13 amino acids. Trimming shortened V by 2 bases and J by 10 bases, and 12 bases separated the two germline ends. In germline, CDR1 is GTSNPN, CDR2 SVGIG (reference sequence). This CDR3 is CAWSLSAESPLHF. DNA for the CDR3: TGTGCCTGGAGTCTCAGCGCAGAATCACCCCTCCACTTT.